One sample yielded the 4 T cell receptor beta chains listed below, sequenced in a study of metastatic and nonmetastatic thyroid tumors (dated by TCRdb to 2018 to 2021). The library was produced with PCR. Sequencing used an Illumina HiSeq 4000. TCRdb reprocessed the public reads (quality trimming at Q25 with fastp, clone calling with MiXCR) and kept in-frame beta chains. The sample records tens of thousands of clones, less than 30% of which are singletons. 11% of the sample belongs to the ten largest clones. None of the patients had been given any treatment before thyroid surgery. The specimen sequenced was blood. Every receptor here comes from a male donor with papillary thyroid cancer or a benign thyroid nodule (not recorded which). Some clones in this sample may be carry-over from other donors' samples.

Ten or more counts support this clone. The CDR3 reads CASNLGQGGYGYTF. CDR3 nucleotide sequence: TGTGCCAGCAACCTTGGACAGGGCGGCTATGGCTACACCTTC. V is TRBV6-1 and J is TRBJ1-2; 8 bases match TRBD1. Losses at the gene ends were 7 bases for V and 4 bases for J; bases not matched to a gene: 8. This CDR3 spans 14 amino acids. CDR1 and CDR2 from the germline V gene are MNHNS and SASEGT.

The CDR3: CSAPRGGTTEAFF. The CDR3 DNA sequence: TGCAGTGCTCCGAGGGGGGGGACCACTGAAGCTTTCTTT. The rearrangement joins TRBV20-1 to TRBJ1-1, with a possible D match to TRBD1 (6 bases). The CDR3 consists of 13 residues. V was cut by 5 bases and J by 4 bases, with 14 bases left in between. In germline, CDR1 is DFQATT, CDR2 SNEGSKA (reference sequence).

The chain couples TRBV20-1 to TRBJ2-1, with 8 bases aligning to TRBD2. Germline CDR1 and CDR2: DFQATT and SNEGSKA (reference sequence). The junction had 7 bases not matched to a gene; V was cut back by 4 bases and J by 2 bases. This CDR3 contains 15 residues. CDR3 sequence reads: CSATGTSGPYNEQFF. CDR3 nucleotide sequence: TGCAGTGCTACCGGGACTAGTGGACCCTACAATGAGCAGTTCTTC.

V usage is TRBV6-4 and J usage is TRBJ2-1, with D tentatively TRBD2 (6 bases). V lost 8 bases to trimming and J lost 10 bases, with 18 bases between them. The CDR3 covers 13 residues. The germline V gene encodes CDR1 MRHNA and CDR2 SNTAGT. The CDR3 region has the DNA TGTGCCAGCTCACCGGGGGAGACCGAAGAGCAGTTCTTC. Protein: CASSPGETEEQFF.